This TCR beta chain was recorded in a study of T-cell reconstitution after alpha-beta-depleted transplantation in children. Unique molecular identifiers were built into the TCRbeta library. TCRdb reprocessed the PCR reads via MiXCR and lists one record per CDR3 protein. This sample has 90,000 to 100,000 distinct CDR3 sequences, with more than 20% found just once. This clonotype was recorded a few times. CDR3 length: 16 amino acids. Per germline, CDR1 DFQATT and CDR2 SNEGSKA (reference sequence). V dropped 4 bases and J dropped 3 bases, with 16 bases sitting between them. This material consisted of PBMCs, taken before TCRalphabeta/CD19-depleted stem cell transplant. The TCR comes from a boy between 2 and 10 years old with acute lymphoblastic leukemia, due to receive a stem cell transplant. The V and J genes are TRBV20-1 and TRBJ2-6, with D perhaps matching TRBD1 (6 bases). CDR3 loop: CSATKTGSYGANVLTF. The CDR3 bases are TGCAGTGCTACGAAAACAGGGTCCTATGGGGCCAACGTCCTGACTTTC.